This T cell receptor (beta chain) was captured in a study of T cell changes during pregnancy in multiple sclerosis. Profiled with immunoSEQ multiplex PCR; TCRdb holds only in-frame clones, not every one. Here the sample spans roughly 69,000 clones, more than 85% being singletons. The V segment lost 4 bases and the J segment 5 bases; nucleotides outside the gene matches: 12. The CDR3 has 15 residues. Germline lookup yields CDR1 SGHRS and CDR2 YFSETQ. This sequence was found in a female donor with multiple sclerosis, enrolled in a pregnancy study. The chain uses TRBV5-1 and TRBJ2-7; 7 positions agree with TRBD1. Sequencing used peripheral blood, obtained in the second trimester of pregnancy. The CDR3 DNA reads TGCGCCAGCAGCCTGGAGGTCCAGGGGGTGGACGAGCAGTACTTC. The encoded protein is CASSLEVQGVDEQYF.